The 3 T cell receptor beta chains presented below share a single source sample, sequenced in a study of neurological immune-mediated disorders (dated by TCRdb to between 2018 and 2021). Receptor libraries were prepared by 5' RACE. This sample was sequenced with an Illumina HiSeq 2500. TCRdb ran its own pipeline on the public reads, namely fastp trimming at Q25 and MiXCR clone calling, and kept in-frame beta chains. Rows merge per CDR3 protein into single entries with the most common DNA and genes. Here the sample has around 40,000 distinct CDR3 sequences; roughly 13% occur a single time. The ten biggest clones cover around 1.3% of the sample. Sequencing used PBMCs. The receptor source for this set is a female donor in good health.

This clonotype was recorded many times. The chain has TRBV12-3 or TRBV12-4 and TRBJ1-1; D is unclear. V shed 6 bases and J shed 0 bases, with 8 bases lying between them. The CDR3 sequence is 13 residues long. The CDR3 sequence: CASSLSMNTEAFF. DNA of the CDR3: TGTGCCAGCAGCTTATCTATGAACACTGAAGCTTTCTTT.

This clonotype was found many times. The gene calls are TRBV20-1 and TRBJ1-1; 8 nucleotides agree with TRBD1. Unmatched junction bases numbered 1, after V lost 4 bases and J lost 0 bases. This CDR3 has 13 residues. The germline V gene has CDR1 DFQATT and CDR2 SNEGSKA (reference sequence). Here the CDR3 DNA reads TGCAGTGCTACGGACAGGGTGAACACTGAAGCTTTCTTT. As protein: CSATDRVNTEAFF.

The V call is TRBV29-1, the J call TRBJ2-5; 11 bases line up with TRBD2. J gave up 0 bases and V 6 bases, and 3 bases lay outside the gene matches. The CDR3 length is 14 residues. Germline CDR1 reads SQVTM; CDR2 reads ANQGSEA. The CDR3 sequence is CSVRTSGYQETQYF. Here the CDR3 DNA reads TGCAGCGTGAGGACTAGCGGGTACCAAGAGACCCAGTACTTC. Supplemented by reference TRBV29-1 and TRBJ2-5, the full variable domain reads SAVISQKPSRDICQRGTSLTIQCQVDSQVTMMFWYRQQPGQSLTLIATANQGSEATYESGFVIDKFPISRPNLTFSTLTVSNMSPEDSSIYLCSVRTSGYQETQYFGPGTRLLVL.